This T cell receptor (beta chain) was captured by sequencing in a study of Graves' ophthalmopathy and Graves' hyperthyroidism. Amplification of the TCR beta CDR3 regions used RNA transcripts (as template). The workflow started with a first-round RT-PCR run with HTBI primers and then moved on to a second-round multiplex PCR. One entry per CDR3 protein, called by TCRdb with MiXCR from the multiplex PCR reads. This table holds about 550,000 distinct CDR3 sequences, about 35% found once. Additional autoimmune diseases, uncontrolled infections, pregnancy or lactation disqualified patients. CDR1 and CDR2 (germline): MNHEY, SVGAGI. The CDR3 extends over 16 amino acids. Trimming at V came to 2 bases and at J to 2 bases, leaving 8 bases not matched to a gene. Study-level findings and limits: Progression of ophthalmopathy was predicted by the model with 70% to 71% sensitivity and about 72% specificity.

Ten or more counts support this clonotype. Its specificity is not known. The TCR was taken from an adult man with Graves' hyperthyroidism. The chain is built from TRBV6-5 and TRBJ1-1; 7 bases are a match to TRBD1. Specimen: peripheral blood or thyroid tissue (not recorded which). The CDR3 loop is CASSYVWGQSNTEAFF. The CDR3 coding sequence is TGTGCCAGCAGTTACGTTTGGGGACAGAGCAACACTGAAGCTTTCTTT.